This entry features one T cell receptor (beta chain) sequence. This sample stems from a study of blood T cell repertoires in COVID-19. Background on the study: Whether acute or convalescent, the COVID-19 samples came from the United States, Italy and Spain.

The J segment lost 11 bases and the V segment lost 6 bases, leaving 5 bases of the junction unmatched. The CDR3 runs 11 residues. CDR1 and CDR2 (germline): SGHDT, YYEEEE. Per the original methods: For nucleated cells, counts were estimated from reference gene primer amplification. Produced via immunoSEQ multiplex PCR; TCRdb's table is partial and in-frame only. Clone size and the V and J calls come from that table; the DNA yielded D and trimming. The table lists around 230,000 clones, about 88% of them singletons. Participants were placed into cohorts based on the clinical history they reported. Among Cohort 3 donors, those recovered had two negative PCRs, clearance, or symptom resolution.

This sequence was found in a woman in her thirties who had recovered from COVID-19. The chain links TRBV5-6 to TRBJ2-1, with TRBD2 matching 7 bases. The specimen sequenced was PBMCs or T cells enriched from blood (not recorded which). The CDR3 nucleotides read TGTGCCAGCATAAAGCGGGAACAGCAGTTCTTC. It translates to CASIKREQQFF.